This T cell receptor beta chain was profiled in a study of Tregs in tolerant kidney transplant recipients (dated by TCRdb to 2018 to 2020). With regard to the full study: Other Treg samples came from an approximately 3-day mixed lymphocyte reaction with belatacept, some followed by an approximately 5-day donor restimulation, before sorting recipient CD4+CD25+CD127- cells. During sorting of primary belatacept mixed lymphocyte reaction cultures, recipient cells were distinguished from donor cells with antibodies. TCRbeta sequencing was used in the study to identify donor-specific regulatory T cells before combined kidney and bone marrow transplantation, and the identified cells were then tracked after transplant. TCRbeta repertoire sequencing was used in a few healthy controls to compare several ways of expanding Tregs specific for an allogeneic donor.

Healthy control blood was obtained either as purchased buffy coats or from healthy volunteers. Healthy control blood was separated into PBMCs by Ficoll density gradient and cryopreserved, and patient PBMCs were collected both before and after transplant. Genomic DNA was extracted from sorted cells with the QIAGEN DNeasy Blood and Tissue Kit for TCRbeta CDR3 sequencing. High-throughput TCRbeta CDR3 sequencing, including PCR amplification with bias correction and internal controls, was performed commercially through immunoSEQ. In the source study's methods: Unique productive TCRbeta sequences were defined by CDR3 nucleotide sequence when primers matched and otherwise by CDR3 amino acid sequence together with Vbeta and Jbeta genes. A sequence was defined as donor-reactive if the sequence was expanded at least 5-fold in CFSE-low cells compared with unstimulated cells and had a frequency of at least 0.01% in CFSE-low cells. Jensen-Shannon divergence, calculated on the top 100 TCRbeta sequences ranked by frequency, was used to quantify repertoire divergence. When a sample had multiple sequencing runs, each run was corrected for sorting error separately and the runs were then pooled. As stored in TCRdb, this immuneACCESS dataset retains in-frame rearrangements with V and J assigned. A fraction of the clones does not appear; measured against another copy, unresolved V genes explain less than half of the discrepancy, and the remainder lacks a known reason. The D gene and trimming were derived from the DNA, and the V and J assignments and clone size from that table. The sample table lists some 15,000 clones, less than 80% of them with a count of one. The top ten hold 2.5% to 3.5% of the sample.

Trimmed from V: 6 bases; trimmed from J: 0 bases; junction bases lacking a gene match: 5. Reading the germline V gene gives CDR1 SNHLY and CDR2 FYNNEI. The CDR3, cysteine through phenylalanine, is 14 amino acids long. The sequence is cut down to CDR3 DNA, 42 bases in frame from base 1. Beyond this particular receptor, the publication reports: Although technical replication error seemed to be minimal, the question of biological reproducibility was not addressed directly. The most biologically relevant and donor-specific TCRbeta repertoire appeared to be identified by expanding Tregs with activated donor B cells. Because only a small number of patients were included, the study had limitations, and the results will need to be validated in larger populations as well as under other immunosuppression protocols.

For this clone: No antigen is known for it. No much larger clone exists at a distance of one base, and base qualities are not known.

This sequence originates from a human donor in good health. Rearrangement joined TRBV2 to TRBJ2-7; TRBD2 aligns with 7 central bases. Sequenced: Tregs from blood cultured with allogeneic cells. The nucleotide sequence reads as follows: TGTGCCAGCAGGGGAGCGGGAATCTCCTACGAGCAGTACTTC. It translates to CASRGAGISYEQYF.